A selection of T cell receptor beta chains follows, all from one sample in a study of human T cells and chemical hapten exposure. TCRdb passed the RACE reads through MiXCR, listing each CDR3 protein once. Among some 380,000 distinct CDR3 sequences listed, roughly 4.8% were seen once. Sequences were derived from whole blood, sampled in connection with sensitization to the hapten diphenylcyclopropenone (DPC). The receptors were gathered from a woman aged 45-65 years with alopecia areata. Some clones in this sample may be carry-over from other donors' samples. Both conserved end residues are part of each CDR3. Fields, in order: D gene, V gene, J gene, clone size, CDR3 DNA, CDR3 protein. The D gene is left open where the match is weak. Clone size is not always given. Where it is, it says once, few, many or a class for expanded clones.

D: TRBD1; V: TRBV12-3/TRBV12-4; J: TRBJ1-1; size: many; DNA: TGTGCCAGCTATCAGGGGGCGAGTACTGAAGCTTTCTTT; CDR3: CASYQGASTEAFF
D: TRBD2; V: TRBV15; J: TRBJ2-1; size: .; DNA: TGTGCCACCAGCAGAGGGTCGCTAGCGGGAGTATCTGAGCAGTTCTTC; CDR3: CATSRGSLAGVSEQFF
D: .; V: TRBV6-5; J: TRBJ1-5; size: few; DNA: TGTGCCAGCAGTTACCGATCCCAGGGTACCGGGAGCAATCAGCCCCAGCATTTT; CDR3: CASSYRSQGTGSNQPQHF
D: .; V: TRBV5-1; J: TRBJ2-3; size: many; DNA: TGCGCCAGCAGCTTGGTGCAGAGGAGCACAGATACGCAGTATTTT; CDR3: CASSLVQRSTDTQYF
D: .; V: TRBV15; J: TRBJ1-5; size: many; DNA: TGTGCCACCAGCAGACGGAATAGCAATCAGCCCCAGCATTTT; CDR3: CATSRRNSNQPQHF
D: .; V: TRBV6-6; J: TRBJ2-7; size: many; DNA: TGTGCCAGCAGTGACAGTTTGGGGGAGCAGTACTTC; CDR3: CASSDSLGEQYF
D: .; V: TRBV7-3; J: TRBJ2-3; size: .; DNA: TGTGCCAGCAGCTCCACATGCCCTCGAGGCAGGCAGTATTTT; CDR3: CASSSTCPRGRQYF
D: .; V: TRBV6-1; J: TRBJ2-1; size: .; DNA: TGTGCCAGCAGTGGCACATTTAGGGAGCAGTTCTTC; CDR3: CASSGTFREQFF
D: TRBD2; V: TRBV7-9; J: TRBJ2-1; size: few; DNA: TGTGCCAGCAGCTTCGGGGGACTAGCGGGAGACTTAAATGAGCAGTTCTTC; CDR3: CASSFGGLAGDLNEQFF
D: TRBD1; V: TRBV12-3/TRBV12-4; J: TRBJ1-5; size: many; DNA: TGTGCCAGCAGTTTAGCGAACAGGGGGCGGGATCAGCCCCAGCATTTT; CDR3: CASSLANRGRDQPQHF
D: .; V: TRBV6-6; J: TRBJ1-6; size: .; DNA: TGTGCCAGCAGTTACCCCGAGGGACAATATAATTCACCCCTCCACTTT; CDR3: CASSYPEGQYNSPLHF
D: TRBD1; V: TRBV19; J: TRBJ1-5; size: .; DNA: TGTGCCAGTAGTATCGGCTGGAGGGGGCGGAAGAGCAATCAGCCCCAGCATTTT; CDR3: CASSIGWRGRKSNQPQHF
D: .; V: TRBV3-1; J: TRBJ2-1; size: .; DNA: TGTGCCAGCAGCCAAGAGGCTCCCGCTTTCTACAATGAGCAGTTCTTC; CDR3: CASSQEAPAFYNEQFF
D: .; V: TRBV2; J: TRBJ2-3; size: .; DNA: TGTGCCAGCAGTGGTGCCCGCGATACGCAGTATTTT; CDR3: CASSGARDTQYF
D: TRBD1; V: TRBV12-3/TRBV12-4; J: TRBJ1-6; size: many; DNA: TGTGCCAGCAGTCACGGACAGGGGATGAATTCACCCCTCCACTTT; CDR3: CASSHGQGMNSPLHF
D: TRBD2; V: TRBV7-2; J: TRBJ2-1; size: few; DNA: TGTGCCAGCAGACCTCTAGCGGGGGGGGCCAGGGAGCAGTTCTTC; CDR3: CASRPLAGGAREQFF
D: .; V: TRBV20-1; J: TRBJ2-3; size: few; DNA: TGCAGTGCTAGAGTTCCATCCACAGATACGCAGTATTTT; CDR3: CSARVPSTDTQYF
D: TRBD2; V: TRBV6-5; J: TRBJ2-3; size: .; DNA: TGTGCCAGCAGTTACTCGCTCAGCGGGGTCACAGATACGCAGTATTTT; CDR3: CASSYSLSGVTDTQYF
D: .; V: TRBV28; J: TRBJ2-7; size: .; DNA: TGTGCCAGCAGTCTCGGAGGGATCTACGAGCAGTACTTC; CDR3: CASSLGGIYEQYF
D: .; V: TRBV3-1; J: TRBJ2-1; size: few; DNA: TGTGCCAGCAGCCAAGTCGTCCATGAGCAGTTCTTC; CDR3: CASSQVVHEQFF
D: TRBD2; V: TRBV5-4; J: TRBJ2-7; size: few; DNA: TGTGCCAGCAGCTTGAAACGGGGGGAGGCCTACGAGCAGTACTTC; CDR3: CASSLKRGEAYEQYF